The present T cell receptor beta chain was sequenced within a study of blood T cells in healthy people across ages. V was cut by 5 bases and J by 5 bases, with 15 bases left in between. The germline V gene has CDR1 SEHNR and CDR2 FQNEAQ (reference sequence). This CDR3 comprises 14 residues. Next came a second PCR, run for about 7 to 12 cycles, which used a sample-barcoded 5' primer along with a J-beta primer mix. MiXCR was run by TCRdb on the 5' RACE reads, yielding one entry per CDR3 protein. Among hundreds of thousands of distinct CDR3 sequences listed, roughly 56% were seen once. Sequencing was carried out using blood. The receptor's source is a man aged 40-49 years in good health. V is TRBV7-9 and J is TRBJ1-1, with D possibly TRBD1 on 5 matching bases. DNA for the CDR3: TGTGCCAGCAGCCCCGCCAGGGTCCAGACTGAAGCTTTCTTT. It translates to CASSPARVQTEAFF.